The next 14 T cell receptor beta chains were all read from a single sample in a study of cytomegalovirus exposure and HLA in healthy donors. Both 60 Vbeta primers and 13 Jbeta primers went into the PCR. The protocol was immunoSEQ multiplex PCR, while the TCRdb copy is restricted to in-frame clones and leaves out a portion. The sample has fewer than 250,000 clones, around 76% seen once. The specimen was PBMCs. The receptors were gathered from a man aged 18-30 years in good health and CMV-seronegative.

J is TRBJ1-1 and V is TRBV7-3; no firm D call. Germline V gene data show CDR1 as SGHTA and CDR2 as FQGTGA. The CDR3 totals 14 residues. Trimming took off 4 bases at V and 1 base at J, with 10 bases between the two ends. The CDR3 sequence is CASSSGPENTEAFF. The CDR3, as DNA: TGTGCCAGCAGCTCTGGGCCGGAGAACACTGAAGCTTTCTTT. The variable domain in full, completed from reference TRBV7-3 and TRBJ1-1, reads GAGVSQTPSNKVTEKGKYVELRCDPISGHTALYWYRQSLGQGPEFLIYFQGTGAADDSGLPNDRFFAVRPEGSVSTLKIQRTERGDSAVYLCASSSGPENTEAFFGQGTRLTVV.

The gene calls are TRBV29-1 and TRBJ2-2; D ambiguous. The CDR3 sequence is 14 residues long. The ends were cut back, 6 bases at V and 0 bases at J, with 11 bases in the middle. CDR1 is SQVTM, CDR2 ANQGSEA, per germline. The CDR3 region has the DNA TGCAGCGTCCCCGTTCCGGCGAACACCGGGGAGCTGTTTTTT. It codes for CSVPVPANTGELFF.

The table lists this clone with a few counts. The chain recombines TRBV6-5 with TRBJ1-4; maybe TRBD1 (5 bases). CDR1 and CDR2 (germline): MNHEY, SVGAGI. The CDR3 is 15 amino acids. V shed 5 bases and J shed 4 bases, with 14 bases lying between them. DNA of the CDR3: TGTGCCAGCAGTCGCGGGACGACTTTTAATGAAAAACTGTTTTTT. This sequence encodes CASSRGTTFNEKLFF.

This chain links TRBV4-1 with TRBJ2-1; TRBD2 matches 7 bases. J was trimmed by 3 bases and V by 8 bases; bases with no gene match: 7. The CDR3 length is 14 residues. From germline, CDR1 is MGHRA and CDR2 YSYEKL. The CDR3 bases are TGCGCCAGCTTTAGCGGGCGAGACTACAATGAGCAGTTCTTC. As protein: CASFSGRDYNEQFF.

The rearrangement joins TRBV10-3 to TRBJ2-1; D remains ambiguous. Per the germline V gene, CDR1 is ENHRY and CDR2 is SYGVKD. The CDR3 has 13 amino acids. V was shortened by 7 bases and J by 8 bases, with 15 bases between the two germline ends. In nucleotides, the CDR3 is TGTGCCATCACTAAAGAGATCCGGGATGAGCAGTTCTTC. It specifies CAITKEIRDEQFF.

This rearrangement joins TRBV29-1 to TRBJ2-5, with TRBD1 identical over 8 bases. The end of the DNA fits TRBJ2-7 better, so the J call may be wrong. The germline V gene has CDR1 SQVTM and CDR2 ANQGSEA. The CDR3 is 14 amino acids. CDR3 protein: CSVELSGQGYEQYF. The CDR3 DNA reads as TGCAGCGTTGAATTATCCGGACAGGGCTACGAGCAGTACTTC.

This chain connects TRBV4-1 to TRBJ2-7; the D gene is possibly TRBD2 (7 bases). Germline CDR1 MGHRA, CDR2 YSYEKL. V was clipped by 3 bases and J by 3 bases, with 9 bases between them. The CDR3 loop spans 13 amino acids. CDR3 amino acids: CASSQRGGYEQYF. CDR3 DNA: TGCGCCAGCAGCCAGAGGGGGGGCTACGAGCAGTACTTC.

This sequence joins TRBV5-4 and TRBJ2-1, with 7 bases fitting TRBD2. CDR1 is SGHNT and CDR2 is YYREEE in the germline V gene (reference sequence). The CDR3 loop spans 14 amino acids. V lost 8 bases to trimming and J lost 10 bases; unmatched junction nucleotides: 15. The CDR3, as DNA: TGTGCCAGTGGGTCCTGGGGGAGGGCCTGGGAGCAGTTCTTC. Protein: CASGSWGRAWEQFF.

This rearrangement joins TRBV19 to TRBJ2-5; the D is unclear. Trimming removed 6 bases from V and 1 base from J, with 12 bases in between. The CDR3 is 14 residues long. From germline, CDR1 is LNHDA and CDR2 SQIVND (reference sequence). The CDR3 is CASRESGSQETQYF. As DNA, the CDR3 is TGTGCCAGTAGAGAAAGTGGCTCCCAAGAGACCCAGTACTTC.

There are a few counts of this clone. The CDR3 region is CASSTKEGTGAYEQYF. CDR3 DNA sequence: TGTGCCAGCAGCACGAAGGAGGGGACAGGGGCCTACGAGCAGTACTTC. The chain links TRBV9 to TRBJ2-7; 10 bases map to TRBD1. V was pared by 4 bases and J by 2 bases, with 9 bases of the junction left unmatched. The CDR3 is made up of 16 amino acids. Germline assignment: CDR1 SGDLS and CDR2 YYNGEE.

As DNA, the CDR3 is TGTGCCAGCAGTTTATCGGATGGGGGGGGCTTGGGCTACACCTTC. Its translation is CASSLSDGGGLGYTF. The chain is built from TRBV28 and TRBJ1-2, with D possibly TRBD1 on 6 matching bases. The CDR3 contains 15 residues. The ends were cut back, 1 base at V and 8 bases at J, with 17 bases in the middle. Germline CDR1 is MDHEN and CDR2 is SYDVKM.

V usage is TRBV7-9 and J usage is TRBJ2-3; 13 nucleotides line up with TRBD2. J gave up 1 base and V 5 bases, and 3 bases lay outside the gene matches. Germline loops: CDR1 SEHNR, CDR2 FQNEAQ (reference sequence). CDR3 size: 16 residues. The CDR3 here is CASSPGLAGRTDTQYF. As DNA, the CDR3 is TGTGCCAGCAGCCCGGGACTAGCGGGACGCACAGATACGCAGTATTTT.

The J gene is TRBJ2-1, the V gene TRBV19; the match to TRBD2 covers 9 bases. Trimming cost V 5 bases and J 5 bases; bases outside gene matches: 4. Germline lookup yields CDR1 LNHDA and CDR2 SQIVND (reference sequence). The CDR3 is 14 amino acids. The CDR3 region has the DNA TGTGCCAGTAGTGGGAGACTAGCGGACAATGAGCAGTTCTTC. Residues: CASSGRLADNEQFF.

The CDR3 bases are TGTGCCAGCAGCCCCCGGAGGGGCGGGAGCTATTACGAGCAGTACTTC. This sequence encodes CASSPRRGGSYYEQYF. V and J are TRBV7-8 and TRBJ2-7; 7 nucleotides align to TRBD2. This CDR3 has 16 amino acids. Germline-derived CDR1 and CDR2 are SGHVS and FQNEAQ. V lost 5 bases and J lost 4; bases outside the gene matches: 14.